A selection of T cell receptor beta chains follows, all from one sample in a study of technical replicates of blood from a handful of donors. Sequencing used immunoSEQ multiplex PCR; TCRdb keeps in-frame clones, though not all of them. Of about 91,000 clones listed, about nine tenths are singletons. The sequenced material came from T cells isolated from PBMCs. The receptors come from a human donor in good health. Each CDR3 is given with its conserved first and last residue. A D gene is named only where the DNA matches it firmly. Clone size, where shown, is once, few, many, or a class for clones that have expanded.

CDR3nt	CDR3aa	abundance	d_gene	v_gene	j_gene
TGTGCCACTAGCACAAATGAGCAGTTCTTC	CATSTNEQFF	NA	NA	TRBV7-9	TRBJ2-1
TGTGCCAGCAGTGTAACAAACTCCTACGAGCAGTACTTC	CASSVTNSYEQYF	NA	NA	TRBV6-1	TRBJ2-7
TGCGCCAGCAGCGCCTCTACGGGGGGCAATCAGCCCCAGCATTTT	CASSASTGGNQPQHF	NA	NA	TRBV5-1	TRBJ1-5
TGTGCCAGCAGCCAAGAACCCACCGGGACTAACTATGGCTACACCTTC	CASSQEPTGTNYGYTF	NA	NA	TRBV4-2	TRBJ1-2
TGTGCCAGTAGTTTTGGACAGGGCCATGGCTACACCTTC	CASSFGQGHGYTF	NA	TRBD1	TRBV19	TRBJ1-2
TGTGCCAGTAGTATCCCTTCCCGGGACAGATCCTACGAGCAGTACTTC	CASSIPSRDRSYEQYF	NA	TRBD1	TRBV19	TRBJ2-7
TGTGCTGTTCGGCCGGGACAGCAAGAGACCCAGTACTTC	CAVRPGQQETQYF	NA	TRBD1	TRBV27	TRBJ2-5
TGTGCCTGGAGTGGCCAGGGGGGGACAGGTGAATATCAGCCCCAGCATTTT	CAWSGQGGTGEYQPQHF	NA	TRBD1	TRBV30	TRBJ1-5
TGCAGTGCTAGAGCCGGGACAGGAGCTTTCTTT	CSARAGTGAFF	NA	TRBD1	TRBV20-1	TRBJ1-1
TGTGCCAGCAGCCTGGGACTAGCGGGAGCTATATACAATGAGCAGTTCTTC	CASSLGLAGAIYNEQFF	NA	TRBD2	TRBV5-6	TRBJ2-1
TGCGCCAGCAGCTTGGACAGTAATGAAAAACTGTTTTTT	CASSLDSNEKLFF	few	NA	TRBV5-1	TRBJ1-4
TGTGCCAGCTCACCCCGGGACAGGGGAGGCTATGGCTACACCTTC	CASSPRDRGGYGYTF	NA	TRBD1	TRBV18	TRBJ1-2
TGTGCCAGCAGCTTAGGCACAGGGTTCGAGAACACCATATATTTT	CASSLGTGFENTIYF	NA	NA	TRBV7-8	TRBJ1-3
TGCGCCAGCAGCCGGACTAGCGGGAGTGAAGTCGGGTACGAGCAGTACTTC	CASSRTSGSEVGYEQYF	few	TRBD2	TRBV5-1	TRBJ2-7
TGTGCCAGCAGCCAAGCAGGGGTCGAGGGCTACACCTTC	CASSQAGVEGYTF	NA	NA	TRBV7-2	TRBJ1-2
TGCGCCAGCAGTGATGAGGGCCAAGAGACCCAGTACTTC	CASSDEGQETQYF	once	NA	TRBV10-1	TRBJ2-5
TGTGCCAGCAGAAACCAGGGGGGAACCCACGAGCAGTACTTC	CASRNQGGTHEQYF	NA	NA	TRBV28	TRBJ2-7
TGTGCCAGTAGTATTCACAGGGATTACACTGAAGCTTTCTTT	CASSIHRDYTEAFF	NA	NA	TRBV19	TRBJ1-1
TGTGCCAGCAGCCTAACTACGGCGGGATCCCCCTCCCGCTACAATGAGCAGTTCTTC	CASSLTTAGSPSRYNEQFF	NA	NA	TRBV9	TRBJ2-1
TGTGCCAGTAGTATCTTCGGGACAGGCGGATTTGAAAACATTCAGTACTTC	CASSIFGTGGFENIQYF	NA	TRBD1	TRBV19	TRBJ2-4
TGCAGCGCCCGGACAGAGAACACTGAAGCTTTCTTT	CSARTENTEAFF	NA	NA	TRBV29-1	TRBJ1-1
TGTGCCAGCAGTTTCCGTGGGAGTGGGGCCAACGTCCTGACTTTC	CASSFRGSGANVLTF	NA	NA	TRBV28	TRBJ2-6
TGTGCCAGCAGCCTTATCGGCGGGGAAGAGACCCAGTACTTC	CASSLIGGEETQYF	NA	NA	TRBV5-8	TRBJ2-5
TGTGCCATCAGTGAGTCGCTGGCGGAGCTAGCCGGGGAGCTGTTTTTT	CAISESLAELAGELFF	NA	NA	TRBV10-3	TRBJ2-2
TGTGCCAGCAGTTTAGCACTAGCGGGAGCAAGCGCCTACAATGAGCAGTTCTTC	CASSLALAGASAYNEQFF	NA	TRBD2	TRBV28	TRBJ2-1
TGTGCCAGCAGTGAATTTATCCCTAGCGAAGGCCAAGAGACCCAGTACTTC	CASSEFIPSEGQETQYF	NA	NA	TRBV2	TRBJ2-5
TGTGCCAGCCTTGGTCGAGGGGGCGATCAGCCCCAGCATTTT	CASLGRGGDQPQHF	NA	TRBD1	TRBV7-9	TRBJ1-5
TGTGCCAGCACCTACACCGGGGAGCTGTTTTTT	CASTYTGELFF	NA	NA	TRBV6-6	TRBJ2-2
TGTGCCAGCAGTCTACAGGGTATATCCTACGAGCAGTACTTC	CASSLQGISYEQYF	NA	NA	TRBV28	TRBJ2-7
TGTGCCAGCAGTTGGCAAGGAGGCTCTGGAAACACCATATATTTT	CASSWQGGSGNTIYF	NA	NA	TRBV27	TRBJ1-3
TGTGCCAGCAGGCTACTTACAGGGCTAGGCTACACCTTC	CASRLLTGLGYTF	NA	NA	TRBV28	TRBJ1-2
TGTGTCAGAAGCAGCGGAACCTTCTCCCCCTACGAGCAGTACTTC	CVRSSGTFSPYEQYF	NA	NA	TRBV7-5	TRBJ2-7
TGTGCCAGCTCACCGGGACAGGGGGTCATCGGCACTGAAGCTTTCTTT	CASSPGQGVIGTEAFF	NA	TRBD1	TRBV18	TRBJ1-1
TGTGCCAGCAGCAGATGGACAGCTAATCAGCCCCAGCATTTT	CASSRWTANQPQHF	NA	NA	TRBV5-6	TRBJ1-5
TGTGCCAGCTCACCACCTGGAGATAGCAATCAGCCCCAGCATTTT	CASSPPGDSNQPQHF	NA	NA	TRBV18	TRBJ1-5
TGCAGCGTTTTTGGACAGAGAAATGAAAAACTGTTTTTT	CSVFGQRNEKLFF	NA	NA	TRBV29-1	TRBJ1-4
TGTGCCAGCAGTGGGGGGGGTTCGGCCTACAATGAGCAGTTCTTC	CASSGGGSAYNEQFF	once	TRBD2	TRBV27	TRBJ2-1
TGTGCCAGTAGTATAACCTCACTCCGGGACAGGAACACTGAAGCTTTCTTT	CASSITSLRDRNTEAFF	NA	TRBD1	TRBV19	TRBJ1-1
TGTGCCAGCAGTCAACAGGGGGCTGGCGGGGAGCTGTTTTTT	CASSQQGAGGELFF	NA	TRBD1	TRBV28	TRBJ2-2